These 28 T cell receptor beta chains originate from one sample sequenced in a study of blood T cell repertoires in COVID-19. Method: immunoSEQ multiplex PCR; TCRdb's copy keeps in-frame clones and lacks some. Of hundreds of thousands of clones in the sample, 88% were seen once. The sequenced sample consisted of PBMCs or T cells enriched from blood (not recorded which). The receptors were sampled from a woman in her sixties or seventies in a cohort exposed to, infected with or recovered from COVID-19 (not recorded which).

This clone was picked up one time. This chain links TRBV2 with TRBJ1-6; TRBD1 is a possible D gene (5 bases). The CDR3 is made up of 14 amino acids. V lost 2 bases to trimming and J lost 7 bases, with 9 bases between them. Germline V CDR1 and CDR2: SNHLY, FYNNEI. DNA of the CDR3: TGTGCCAGCAGTGAACAGGGTGGCAATTCACCCCTCCACTTT. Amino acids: CASSEQGGNSPLHF.

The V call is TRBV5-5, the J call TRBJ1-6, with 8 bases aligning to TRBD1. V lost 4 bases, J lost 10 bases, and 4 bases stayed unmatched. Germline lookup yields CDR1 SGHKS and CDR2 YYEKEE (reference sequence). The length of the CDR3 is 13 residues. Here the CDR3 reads CASSRQGNSPLHF. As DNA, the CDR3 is TGTGCCAGCAGCCGACAGGGGAACTCACCCCTCCACTTT.

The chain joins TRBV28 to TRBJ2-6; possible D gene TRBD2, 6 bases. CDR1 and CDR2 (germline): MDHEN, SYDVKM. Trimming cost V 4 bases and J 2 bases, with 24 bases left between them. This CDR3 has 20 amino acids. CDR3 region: CASSSPLNKEGSPGANVLTF. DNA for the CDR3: TGTGCCAGCAGTTCCCCCTTGAATAAGGAGGGGTCTCCTGGGGCCAACGTCCTGACTTTC.

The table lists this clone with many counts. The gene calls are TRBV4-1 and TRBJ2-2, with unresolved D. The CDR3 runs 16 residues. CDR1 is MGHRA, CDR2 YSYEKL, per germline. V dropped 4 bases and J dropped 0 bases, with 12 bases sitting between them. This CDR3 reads CASSPDVTANTGELFF. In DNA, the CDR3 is TGCGCCAGCAGCCCAGACGTTACTGCGAACACCGGGGAGCTGTTTTTT.

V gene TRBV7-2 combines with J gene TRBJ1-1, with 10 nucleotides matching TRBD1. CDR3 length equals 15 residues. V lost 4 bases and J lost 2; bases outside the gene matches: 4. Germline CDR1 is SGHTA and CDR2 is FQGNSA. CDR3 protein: CASSSRQGANTEAFF. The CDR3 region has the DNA TGTGCCAGCAGCTCCCGACAGGGGGCTAACACTGAAGCTTTCTTT.

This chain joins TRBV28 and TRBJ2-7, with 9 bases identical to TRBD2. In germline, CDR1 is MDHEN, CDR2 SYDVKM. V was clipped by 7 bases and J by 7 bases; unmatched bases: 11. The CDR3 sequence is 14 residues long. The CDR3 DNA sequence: TGTGCCAGCACCCGCGCGGGAGGGCCAGGTGAGCAGTACTTC. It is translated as CASTRAGGPGEQYF.

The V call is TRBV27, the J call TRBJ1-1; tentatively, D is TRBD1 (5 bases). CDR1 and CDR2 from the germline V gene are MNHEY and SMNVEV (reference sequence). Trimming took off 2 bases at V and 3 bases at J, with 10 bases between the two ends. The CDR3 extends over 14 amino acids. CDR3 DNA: TGTGCCAGCAGTTTACAGGGAGGTGACACTGAAGCTTTCTTT. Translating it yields CASSLQGGDTEAFF.

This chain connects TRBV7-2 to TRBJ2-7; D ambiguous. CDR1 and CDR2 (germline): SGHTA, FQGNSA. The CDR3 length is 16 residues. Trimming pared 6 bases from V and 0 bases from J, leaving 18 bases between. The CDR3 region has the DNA TGTGCCAGCAGTTTGGCCCATACAAGTTACTCCTACGAGCAGTACTTC. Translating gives CASSLAHTSYSYEQYF.

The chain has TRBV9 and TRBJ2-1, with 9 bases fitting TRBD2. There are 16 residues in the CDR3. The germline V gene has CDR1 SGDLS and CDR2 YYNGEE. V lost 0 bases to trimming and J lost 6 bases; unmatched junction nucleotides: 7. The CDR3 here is CASSVGSGSFGNEQFF. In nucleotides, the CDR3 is TGTGCCAGCAGCGTAGGTAGCGGGAGCTTCGGCAATGAGCAGTTCTTC.

The CDR3 sequence: CASSQETSGPSYEQYF. The CDR3 bases are TGTGCCAGCAGCCAAGAGACTAGCGGCCCCTCCTACGAGCAGTACTTC. The rearrangement joins TRBV4-2 to TRBJ2-7, with 9 bases fitting TRBD2. CDR1 and CDR2 (germline): LGHNA, YNFKEQ. With 0 bases clipped from V and 0 bases from J, the junction kept 3 bases outside the gene matches. This CDR3 comprises 16 residues.

The CDR3 sequence: CASSFPTQGTNTEAFF. The CDR3, as DNA: TGTGCCAGCAGCTTCCCAACACAGGGGACCAACACTGAAGCTTTCTTT. The J gene is TRBJ1-1, the V gene TRBV11-2, with 7 bases matching TRBD1. The germline CDR1 and CDR2 sequences are SGHAT and FQNNGV. The ends lost 3 bases at V and 2 bases at J; junction bases unmatched: 9. This CDR3 spans 16 amino acids.

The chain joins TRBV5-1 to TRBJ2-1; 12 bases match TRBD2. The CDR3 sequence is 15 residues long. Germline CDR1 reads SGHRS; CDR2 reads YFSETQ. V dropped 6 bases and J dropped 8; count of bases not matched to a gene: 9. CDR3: CASTMTSGGRDEQFF. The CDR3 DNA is TGCGCCAGCACCATGACTAGCGGGGGTAGGGATGAGCAGTTCTTC.

CDR3 nucleotides: TGTGCCAGCAGCTCACGGGCCGGAGGGACAGGGGTTCTAAATCAGCCCCAGCATTTT. Encoded protein: CASSSRAGGTGVLNQPQHF. This chain uses TRBV9 with TRBJ1-5; TRBD1 aligns across 10 bases. CDR3 size: 19 residues. Germline lookup yields CDR1 SGDLS and CDR2 YYNGEE. The V and J ends lost 4 bases and 4 bases, in that order; junction bases with no gene match: 17.

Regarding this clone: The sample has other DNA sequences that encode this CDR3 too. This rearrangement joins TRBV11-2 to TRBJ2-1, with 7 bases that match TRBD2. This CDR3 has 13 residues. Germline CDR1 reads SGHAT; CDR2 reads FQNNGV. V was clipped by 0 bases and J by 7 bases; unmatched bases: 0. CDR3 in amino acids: CASSLEGGNEQFF. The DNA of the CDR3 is TGTGCCAGCAGCTTAGAGGGAGGGAATGAGCAGTTCTTC.

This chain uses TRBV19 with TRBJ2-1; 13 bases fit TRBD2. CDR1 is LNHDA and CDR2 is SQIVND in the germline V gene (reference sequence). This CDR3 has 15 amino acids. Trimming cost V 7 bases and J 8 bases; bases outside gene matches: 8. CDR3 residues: CASIRTSGSGDEQFF. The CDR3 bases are TGTGCCAGTATTCGGACTAGCGGGAGTGGCGATGAGCAGTTCTTC.

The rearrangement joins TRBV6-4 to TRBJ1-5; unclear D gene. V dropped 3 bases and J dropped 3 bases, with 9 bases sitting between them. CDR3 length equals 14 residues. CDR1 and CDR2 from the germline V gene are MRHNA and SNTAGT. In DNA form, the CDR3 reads TGTGCCAGCAGTGAATCTGGAGACAATCAGCCCCAGCATTTT. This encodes CASSESGDNQPQHF.

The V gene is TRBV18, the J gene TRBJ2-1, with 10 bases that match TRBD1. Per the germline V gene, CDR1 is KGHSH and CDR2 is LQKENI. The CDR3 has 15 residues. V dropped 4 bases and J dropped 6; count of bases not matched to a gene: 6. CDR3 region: CASSLPGQGRNEQFF. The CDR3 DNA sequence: TGTGCCAGCTCACTTCCGGGACAGGGGCGCAATGAGCAGTTCTTC.

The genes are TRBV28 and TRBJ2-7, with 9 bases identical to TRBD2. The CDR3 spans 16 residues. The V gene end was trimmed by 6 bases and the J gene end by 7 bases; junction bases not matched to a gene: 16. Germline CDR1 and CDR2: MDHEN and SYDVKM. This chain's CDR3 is CASSRSTGTSLREQYF. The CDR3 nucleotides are TGTGCCAGCAGCCGGTCAACCGGGACTAGCTTACGTGAGCAGTACTTC. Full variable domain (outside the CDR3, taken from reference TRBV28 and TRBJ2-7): DVKVTQSSRYLVKRTGEKVFLECVQDMDHENMFWYRQDPGLGLRLIYFSYDVKMKEKGDIPEGYSVSREKKERFSLILESASTNQTSMYLCASSRSTGTSLREQYFGPGTRLTVT.

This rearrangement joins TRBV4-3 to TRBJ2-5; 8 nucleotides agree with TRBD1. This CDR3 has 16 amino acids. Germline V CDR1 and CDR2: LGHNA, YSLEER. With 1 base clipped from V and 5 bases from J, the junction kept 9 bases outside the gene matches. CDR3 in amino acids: CASSQASLTGDETQYF. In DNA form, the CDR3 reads TGCGCCAGCAGCCAAGCCTCACTGACAGGGGACGAGACCCAGTACTTC.

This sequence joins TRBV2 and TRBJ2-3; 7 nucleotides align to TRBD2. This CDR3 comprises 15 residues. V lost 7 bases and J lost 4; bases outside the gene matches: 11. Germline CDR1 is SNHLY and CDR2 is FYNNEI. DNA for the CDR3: TGTGCCAGCAAGGTACGGGAGGTGGGGCCAGATACGCAGTATTTT. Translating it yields CASKVREVGPDTQYF.

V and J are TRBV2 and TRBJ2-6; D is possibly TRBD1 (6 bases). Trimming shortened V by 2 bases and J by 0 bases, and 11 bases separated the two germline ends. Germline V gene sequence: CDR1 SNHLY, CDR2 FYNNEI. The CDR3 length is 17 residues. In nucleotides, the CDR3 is TGTGCCAGCAGTGAATGGGGGCACCGCTCTGGGGCCAACGTCCTGACTTTC. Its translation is CASSEWGHRSGANVLTF.

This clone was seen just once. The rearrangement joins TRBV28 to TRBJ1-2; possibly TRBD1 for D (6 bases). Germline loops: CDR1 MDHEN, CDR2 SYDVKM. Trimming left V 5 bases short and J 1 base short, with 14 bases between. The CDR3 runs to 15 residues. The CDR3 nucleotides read TGTGCCAGCAGTGGGTCAGGGGAGGGTAACTATGGCTACACCTTC. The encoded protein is CASSGSGEGNYGYTF.

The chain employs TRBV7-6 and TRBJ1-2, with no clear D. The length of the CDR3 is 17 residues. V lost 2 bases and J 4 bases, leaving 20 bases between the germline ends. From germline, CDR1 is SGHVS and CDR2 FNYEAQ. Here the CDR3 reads CASSLNSRIDGFYGYTF. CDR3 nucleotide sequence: TGTGCCAGCAGCTTAAATTCAAGGATAGACGGGTTCTATGGCTACACCTTC.

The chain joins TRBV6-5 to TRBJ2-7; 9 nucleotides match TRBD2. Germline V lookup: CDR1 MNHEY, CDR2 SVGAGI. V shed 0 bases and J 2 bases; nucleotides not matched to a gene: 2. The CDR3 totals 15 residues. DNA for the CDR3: TGTGCCAGCAGTTACTCGACTAGCGGAGCCTACGAGCAGTACTTC. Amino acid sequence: CASSYSTSGAYEQYF.

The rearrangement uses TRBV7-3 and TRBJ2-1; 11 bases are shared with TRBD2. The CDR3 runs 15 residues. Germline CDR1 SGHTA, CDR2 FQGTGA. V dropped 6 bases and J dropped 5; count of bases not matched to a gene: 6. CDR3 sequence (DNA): TGTGCCAGCAGTCCCTCGGGACTAGCGGACAATGAGCAGTTCTTC. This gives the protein CASSPSGLADNEQFF.

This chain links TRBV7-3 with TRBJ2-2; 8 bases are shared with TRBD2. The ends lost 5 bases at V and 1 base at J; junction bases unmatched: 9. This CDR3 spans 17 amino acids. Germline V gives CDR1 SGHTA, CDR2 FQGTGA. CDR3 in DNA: TGTGCCAGCAGCCGATCCCTAGCGGGCTTGAACACCGGGGAGCTGTTTTTT. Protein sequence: CASSRSLAGLNTGELFF.

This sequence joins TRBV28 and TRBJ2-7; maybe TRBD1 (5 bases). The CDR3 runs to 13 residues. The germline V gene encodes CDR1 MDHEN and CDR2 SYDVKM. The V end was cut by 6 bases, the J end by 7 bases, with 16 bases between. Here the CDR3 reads CASRTAALREQYF. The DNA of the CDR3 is TGTGCCAGCAGGACAGCTGCCCTACGAGAGCAGTACTTC.

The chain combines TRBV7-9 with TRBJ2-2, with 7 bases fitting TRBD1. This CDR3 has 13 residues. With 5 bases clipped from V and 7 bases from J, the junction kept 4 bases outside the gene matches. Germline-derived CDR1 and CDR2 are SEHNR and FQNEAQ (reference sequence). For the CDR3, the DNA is TGTGCCAGCAGCACGGGGACAGTCGGGGAGCTGTTTTTT. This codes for CASSTGTVGELFF.